The 9 T cell receptor beta chains presented below share a single source sample, sequenced in a study of T cell repertoires in cytomegalovirus infection. TCRdb reanalysed the reads using MiXCR and keeps one entry per CDR3 protein. The sample consists of some 300,000 distinct CDR3 sequences, 17% of them appearing once. Sequenced input: PBMCs. These receptors were obtained from a human donor in good health (CMV status not recorded). Some clones in this sample may be carry-over from other donors' samples.

The table lists this clonotype with many counts. This chain connects TRBV7-2 to TRBJ1-6; 7 positions agree with TRBD1. V was clipped by 1 base and J by 6 bases; unmatched bases: 6. Germline CDR1 and CDR2: SGHTA and FQGNSA. The length of the CDR3 is 16 residues. The CDR3 bases are TGTGCCAGCAGCTTAGAGGGGGCTTGGAGTAATTCACCCCTCCACTTT. Residues: CASSLEGAWSNSPLHF.

This clonotype was seen a few times. The chain couples TRBV10-3 to TRBJ2-7, with D tentatively TRBD1 (5 bases). Between the trimmed V and J ends, which lost 2 bases and 3 bases, there was a span of 8 bases. The V gene's germline CDR1 is ENHRY and CDR2 SYGVKD. The CDR3 length is 13 residues. CDR3 in amino acids: CAISEGALYEQYF. CDR3 DNA: TGTGCCATCAGTGAGGGGGCTCTCTACGAGCAGTACTTC.

This clonotype has only a few counts. The chain combines TRBV5-4 with TRBJ2-1; no clear D gene. V dropped 5 bases and J dropped 0 bases, with 18 bases sitting between them. CDR3 length equals 17 residues. Germline CDR1 reads SGHNT; CDR2 reads YYREEE (reference sequence). The CDR3 protein is CASRRSRFTSSYNEQFF. The CDR3 DNA follows: TGTGCCAGCAGGCGGTCCAGGTTTACGAGCTCCTACAATGAGCAGTTCTTC.

Of note for this clonotype: One base away lies a much larger clone, so this may be a sequencing read error. This chain joins TRBV7-2 and TRBJ1-2, with unresolved D. V was cut by 3 bases and J by 5 bases, with 4 bases left in between. Germline V gives CDR1 SGHTA, CDR2 FQGNSA. The CDR3 is made up of 11 amino acids. CDR3 region: CASSFIYGYTF. The CDR3 nucleotides are TGTGCCAGCAGCTTTATATATGGCTACACCTTC.

This clonotype appeared many times. The V gene is TRBV12-3 or TRBV12-4, the J gene TRBJ2-2; 8 bases match TRBD1. This CDR3 has 15 residues. The V gene end was trimmed by 3 bases and the J gene end by 6 bases; junction bases not matched to a gene: 6. CDR3 DNA: TGTGCCAGCAGTTTGTCAGGGGGCGCGGCCGGGGAGCTGTTTTTT. This gives the protein CASSLSGGAAGELFF.

The DNA for the CDR3 is TGCAGTGCTAGAGTTCTAGGGGCGGGTACTGAAGCTTTCTTT. Translated, it gives CSARVLGAGTEAFF. The chain carries TRBV20-1 and TRBJ1-1; D is perhaps TRBD1 (5 bases). CDR3 length equals 14 residues. The V end was cut by 1 base, the J end by 5 bases, with 14 bases between. The germline V gene has CDR1 DFQATT and CDR2 SNEGSKA (reference sequence).

J is TRBJ1-3 and V is TRBV6-2 or TRBV6-3; perhaps TRBD1 as D (6 bases). Trimming left V 8 bases short and J 0 bases short, with 11 bases between. Germline CDR1 MNHEY, CDR2 SVGEGT. The CDR3 is 14 amino acids. The CDR3 region is CASGQTGSGNTIYF. As DNA, the CDR3 is TGTGCCAGCGGACAGACAGGCTCTGGAAACACCATATATTTT.

The chain recombines TRBV7-2 with TRBJ1-2, with TRBD1 identical over 11 bases. The CDR3 runs to 15 residues. V lost 1 base to trimming and J lost 7 bases; unmatched junction nucleotides: 5. Per germline, CDR1 SGHTA and CDR2 FQGNSA. The CDR3 here is CASSLGGQGAGGYTF. For the CDR3, the DNA is TGTGCCAGCAGCTTAGGAGGACAGGGGGCGGGTGGCTACACCTTC.

There are a few counts of this clonotype. This chain links TRBV2 with TRBJ1-2; no definite D call. CDR1 is SNHLY, CDR2 FYNNEI, per germline. Trimming removed 6 bases at V and 4 bases at J, with 15 bases between. This CDR3 has 14 residues. CDR3 protein: CASRADGMIYGYTF. The CDR3 nucleotides are TGTGCCAGCAGAGCTGATGGAATGATCTATGGCTACACCTTC.